This T cell receptor (beta chain) is from a study of shared clonotypes between healthy human individuals. Findings of the study overall: The diversity represented, both genetic and in exposure history, was limited by few donors. All-four-donor shared clonotypes had higher generation probabilities than non-shared clonotypes did.

This clone came up once. The antigen is unknown. Only in-frame clones appear in the TCRdb table, and some are missing; sequencing was by immunoSEQ multiplex PCR. The repertoire holds millions of clones, with more than 80% as singletons. The clonotype comes from a man younger than 30 in good health. Sequenced: naive CD4+ T cells sorted from blood. Indicated subset: CD45RA+ positively selected.

In nucleotides, the CDR3 is TGTGCCAGCAGCCGAAATGGAGTAACCTACAATGAGCAGTTCTTC. Protein sequence: CASSRNGVTYNEQFF. J is TRBJ2-1 and V is TRBV5-6, with D uncertain. The V end was cut by 4 bases, the J end by 2 bases, with 13 bases between. Per the germline V gene, CDR1 is SGHDT and CDR2 is YYEEEE. This CDR3 has 15 amino acids.